This TCR beta chain was documented in a study of CD8 T cells in ankylosing spondylitis. This CDR3 region has 14 residues. CDR1 is KGHSH and CDR2 is LQKENI in the germline V gene. V lost 5 bases and J 4 bases, leaving 14 bases between the germline ends. On this clonotype itself: Its antigen is currently unknown.

Points from the study as a whole: Apparently characteristic of ankylosing spondylitis blood was a TCR beta motif (fewer than ten highly homologous variants).

The TCR beta libraries were generated through quantitative 5'-RACE incorporating molecular barcodes. TCRdb re-called the 5' RACE reads with MiXCR, one entry per CDR3 protein. The sample contains a few hundred thousand distinct CDR3 sequences, about a fifth of which appear only once. The rearrangement links TRBV18 to TRBJ1-2; a possible D gene is TRBD1 (5 bases). This clonotype was sampled from a male donor with ankylosing spondylitis. Sequences were obtained from blood, either unsorted or a sorted T cell fraction (not recorded which). In DNA, the CDR3 is TGTGCCAGCTCATCCCGGGACGGGACCTATGGCTACACCTTC. Translated, it gives CASSSRDGTYGYTF.